The 30 T cell receptor beta chains below come from one sample, sequenced in a study of T cell repertoires in cytomegalovirus infection. One entry per CDR3 protein, called by TCRdb with MiXCR from the reads. The data hold hundreds of thousands of distinct CDR3 sequences, with 35% to 45% observed a single time. Sequenced: PBMCs. The receptors were sampled from a human donor in good health (CMV status not recorded). Some clones in this sample may be carry-over from other donors' samples.

This clonotype has ten or more counts. The rearrangement links TRBV7-2 to TRBJ2-7; 8 nucleotides agree with TRBD1. The V gene end was trimmed by 5 bases and the J gene end by 4 bases; junction bases not matched to a gene: 4. Per the germline V gene, CDR1 is SGHTA and CDR2 is FQGNSA. The CDR3 is 13 residues long. CDR3 protein: CASSQWTGYEQYF. As DNA, the CDR3 is TGTGCCAGCAGCCAGTGGACAGGGTACGAGCAGTACTTC.

This chain joins TRBV28 and TRBJ2-7; D might be TRBD2 (5 bases). The V and J ends lost 4 bases and 3 bases respectively, with 7 bases between them. CDR1 MDHEN and CDR2 SYDVKM come from the germline V gene. CDR3 length: 12 amino acids. Here the CDR3 reads CASSWTFYEQYF. The CDR3 DNA is TGTGCCAGCAGTTGGACTTTCTACGAGCAGTACTTC. The variable domain in full, completed from reference TRBV28 and TRBJ2-7, reads DVKVTQSSRYLVKRTGEKVFLECVQDMDHENMFWYRQDPGLGLRLIYFSYDVKMKEKGDIPEGYSVSREKKERFSLILESASTNQTSMYLCASSWTFYEQYFGPGTRLTVT.

V and J are TRBV7-6 and TRBJ1-2, with TRBD1 as a possible D gene (5 bases). CDR3 length equals 17 residues. From germline, CDR1 is SGHVS and CDR2 FNYEAQ. The V end was cut by 5 bases, the J end by 2 bases, with 21 bases between. The CDR3 here is CASSLGGGFSSNYGYTF. For the CDR3, the DNA is TGTGCCAGCAGCCTTGGGGGGGGGTTCTCGTCGAACTATGGCTACACCTTC. Based on the CDR3 plus reference TRBV7-6 and TRBJ1-2, the full variable domain is GAGVSQSPRYKVTKRGQDVALRCDPISGHVSLYWYRQALGQGPEFLTYFNYEAQQDKSGLPNDRFSAERPEGSISTLTIQRTEQRDSAMYRCASSLGGGFSSNYGYTFGSGTRLTVV.

CDR3 nucleotide sequence: TGTGCCAGCACCCCCCCGGACAGTAATGAAAAACTGTTTTTT. Translating it yields CASTPPDSNEKLFF. V usage is TRBV12-3 or TRBV12-4 and J usage is TRBJ1-4; the D gene is possibly TRBD1 (6 bases). The CDR3 loop spans 14 amino acids. The V and J ends lost 7 bases and 4 bases respectively, with 13 bases between them.

This clonotype was seen only a few times. This sequence joins TRBV7-8 and TRBJ2-1, with no clear D. Germline assignment: CDR1 SGHVS and CDR2 FQNEAQ. V dropped 4 bases and J dropped 0 bases, with 7 bases sitting between them. CDR3 size: 14 residues. The CDR3 region has the DNA TGTGCCAGCAGCTATGGTGGCTCCTACAATGAGCAGTTCTTC. Amino acid sequence: CASSYGGSYNEQFF.

The rearrangement links TRBV19 to TRBJ1-5; D ambiguous. From germline, CDR1 is LNHDA and CDR2 SQIVND (reference sequence). The germline V and J ends were trimmed by 6 bases and 7 bases, with 10 bases remaining between them. The CDR3 runs to 12 residues. CDR3 bases: TGTGCCAGTAGACCGCCTCGCCAGCCCCAGCATTTT. Amino acids: CASRPPRQPQHF. Full variable domain (rest looked up from reference TRBV19 and TRBJ1-5): DGGITQSPKYLFRKEGQNVTLSCEQNLNHDAMYWYRQDPGQGLRLIYYSQIVNDFQKGDIAEGYSVSREKKESFPLTVTSAQKNPTAFYLCASRPPRQPQHFGDGTRLSIL.

J is TRBJ1-5 and V is TRBV28, with D perhaps TRBD1 (5 bases). This CDR3 has 13 amino acids. Trimming stripped 4 bases from V and 6 bases from J, with 10 bases between. Looked up from germline, CDR1 is MDHEN and CDR2 is SYDVKM. This CDR3 reads CASSWGSLQPQHF. CDR3 bases: TGTGCCAGCAGTTGGGGGTCGCTTCAGCCCCAGCATTTT. Full variable domain (rest looked up from reference TRBV28 and TRBJ1-5): DVKVTQSSRYLVKRTGEKVFLECVQDMDHENMFWYRQDPGLGLRLIYFSYDVKMKEKGDIPEGYSVSREKKERFSLILESASTNQTSMYLCASSWGSLQPQHFGDGTRLSIL.

J is TRBJ1-1 and V is TRBV9; tentative D call: TRBD1 (5 bases). Germline values: CDR1 SGDLS, CDR2 YYNGEE. Trimming took off 1 base at V and 3 bases at J, with 7 bases between the two ends. The CDR3 sequence is 13 residues long. CDR3 in DNA: TGTGCCAGCAGCGTACAGACAGACACTGAAGCTTTCTTT. Translation gives CASSVQTDTEAFF. Full variable domain (rest looked up from reference TRBV9 and TRBJ1-1): DSGVTQTPKHLITATGQRVTLRCSPRSGDLSVYWYQQSLDQGLQFLIQYYNGEERAKGNILERFSAQQFPDLHSELNLSSLELGDSALYFCASSVQTDTEAFFGQGTRLTVV.

In its sample, this clonotype was seen a few times. This chain joins TRBV12-3 or TRBV12-4 and TRBJ1-1; D is unresolved. Trimming took 6 bases from V and 1 from J, leaving 9 bases between them. The CDR3 totals 13 residues. The CDR3 here is CASRPMGNTEAFF. DNA of the CDR3: TGTGCCAGCAGGCCGATGGGGAACACTGAAGCTTTCTTT.

The V and J genes are TRBV30 and TRBJ1-1; TRBD1 is a possible D gene (5 bases). V dropped 2 bases and J dropped 2 bases, with 21 bases sitting between them. This CDR3 has 17 residues. Germline values: CDR1 GTSNPN, CDR2 SVGIG (reference sequence). The CDR3 loop reads CAWSSLRGSLGNTEAFF. The DNA of the CDR3 is TGTGCCTGGAGTTCTCTTCGGGGCAGTCTGGGAAACACTGAAGCTTTCTTT.

Regarding this clonotype: A much bigger clone sits one base away, suggesting this may be a read error. This sequence joins TRBV7-2 and TRBJ1-6; D gene uncertain. The CDR3 spans 15 residues. CDR1 SGHTA and CDR2 FQGNSA come from the germline V gene. The V end lost 1 base, the J end lost 7 bases, and 11 bases lay between the germline ends. The CDR3 loop reads CASSLELIVNSPLHF. DNA of the CDR3: TGTGCCAGCAGCTTAGAGTTAATAGTGAATTCACCCCTCCACTTT.

On this clonotype itself: This may be a read error, as it is one base from a much larger clone. The chain's CDR3 is CASSSVSVEQHF. The CDR3 coding sequence is TGTGCCAGCAGCTCTGTTTCGGTGGAGCAGCACTTC. This chain uses TRBV7-2 with TRBJ2-7; D remains unclear. In germline, CDR1 is SGHTA, CDR2 FQGNSA. This CDR3 has 12 residues.

This chain joins TRBV5-1 and TRBJ1-4; 7 nucleotides match TRBD1. CDR3 size: 15 residues. Germline assignment: CDR1 SGHRS and CDR2 YFSETQ. J lost 5 bases, V lost 0 bases, and 4 bases had no gene match. This CDR3 reads CASSLEGGQNEKLFF. The CDR3 DNA is TGCGCCAGCAGCTTGGAGGGGGGACAGAATGAAAAACTGTTTTTT.

The genes are TRBV7-9 and TRBJ1-2; D possibly corresponds to TRBD1 (6 bases). This CDR3 comprises 15 residues. Germline CDR1 SEHNR, CDR2 FQNEAQ (reference sequence). V was shortened by 5 bases and J by 7 bases, with 20 bases between the two germline ends. Here the CDR3 reads CASSTSLRPRGGYTF. In nucleotides, the CDR3 is TGTGCCAGCAGCACCAGTCTCCGACCCAGGGGTGGCTACACCTTC.

The CDR3 nucleotides read TGTGCCAGCGCCAGGGGGCAGAATACTGAAGCTTTCTTT. This sequence encodes CASARGQNTEAFF. This sequence joins TRBV27 and TRBJ1-1; 8 bases are shared with TRBD1. Germline loops: CDR1 MNHEY, CDR2 SMNVEV (reference sequence). With V trimmed by 8 bases and J by 5 bases, 7 bases remained unmatched. There are 13 residues in the CDR3.

This chain connects TRBV24-1 to TRBJ2-1; no definite D call. V lost 5 bases and J 10 bases, leaving 11 bases between the germline ends. This CDR3 comprises 12 residues. The germline V gene encodes CDR1 KGHDR and CDR2 SFDVKD. In nucleotides, the CDR3 is TGTGCCACCAGTGGGAAGGTTGGAGAGCAGTTCTTC. It translates to CATSGKVGEQFF.

The chain joins TRBV7-2 to TRBJ2-1; D could derive from TRBD1 or TRBD2 (6 bases each). The CDR3 contains 15 residues. Trimming cost V 4 bases and J 4 bases, with 14 bases left between them. CDR1 is SGHTA, CDR2 FQGNSA, per germline. The CDR3: CASSSGEAGYNEQFF. In nucleotides, the CDR3 is TGTGCCAGCAGCTCAGGGGAAGCGGGTTACAATGAGCAGTTCTTC. Based on the CDR3 plus reference TRBV7-2 and TRBJ2-1, the full variable domain is GAGVSQSPSNKVTEKGKDVELRCDPISGHTALYWYRQSLGQGLEFLIYFQGNSAPDKSGLPSDRFSAERTGGSVSTLTIQRTQQEDSAVYLCASSSGEAGYNEQFFGPGTRLTVL.

V usage is TRBV4-2 and J usage is TRBJ2-2; 8 bases line up with TRBD1. After removal of 6 bases from V and 2 bases from J, the junction contained 11 bases not matched to a gene. Per germline, CDR1 LGHNA and CDR2 YNFKEQ. This CDR3 comprises 17 residues. The CDR3 coding sequence is TGTGCCAGCAGGCAACAGACGGGACAGGTTAACACCGGGGAGCTGTTTTTT. Translated, it gives CASRQQTGQVNTGELFF.

The V call is TRBV20-1, the J call TRBJ1-2, with D possibly matching TRBD1 (6 bases). The CDR3 loop spans 12 amino acids. V was trimmed by 5 bases and J by 8 bases, leaving 15 bases between them. Germline CDR1 DFQATT, CDR2 SNEGSKA (reference sequence). The CDR3 DNA reads as TGCAGTGCTGATCCGACAGGAGGAGGCTACACCTTC. Protein product: CSADPTGGGYTF.

This chain links TRBV5-1 with TRBJ2-7; 8 bases line up with TRBD1. V trimming: 4 bases; J trimming: 2 bases; junction bases outside the gene matches: 8. Germline CDR1 reads SGHRS; CDR2 reads YFSETQ. The CDR3 contains 15 residues. CDR3 in DNA: TGCGCCAGCAGCATGGACAGGGCGACAACCTACGAGCAGTACTTC. Its translation is CASSMDRATTYEQYF.

The chain recombines TRBV28 with TRBJ2-4, with 7 bases matching TRBD1. The germline V gene encodes CDR1 MDHEN and CDR2 SYDVKM. The CDR3 sequence is 16 residues long. Trimming took 3 bases from V and 0 from J; bases not matched to a gene: 5. CDR3 protein: CASSFMTGLAKNIQYF. As DNA, the CDR3 is TGTGCCAGCAGTTTTATGACAGGGTTAGCCAAAAACATTCAGTACTTC.

As regards this clonotype: This may come from a read error, since a much larger clone is one base off. The chain employs TRBV7-9 and TRBJ2-7; D might be TRBD1 (6 bases). The CDR3 covers 11 residues. Germline CDR1 and CDR2: SEHNR and FQNEAQ (reference sequence). V gave up 11 bases and J gave up 4 bases, with 12 bases separating them. The CDR3 sequence: CAGRDNYEQYF. The CDR3 nucleotides read TGTGCCGGCCGGGACAATTACGAGCAGTACTTC.

The chain combines TRBV19 with TRBJ1-1; possibly TRBD1 for D (6 bases). Germline lookup yields CDR1 LNHDA and CDR2 SQIVND (reference sequence). The CDR3 length is 14 residues. V gave up 5 bases and J gave up 5 bases, with 15 bases separating them. The CDR3 nucleotides read TGTGCCAGTAGTCTGGAGTCAGGGGATACTGAAGCTTTCTTT. This encodes CASSLESGDTEAFF.

The V call is TRBV11-2, the J call TRBJ2-5, with D maybe TRBD1 (5 bases). Looked up from germline, CDR1 is SGHAT and CDR2 is FQNNGV. Between the trimmed V and J ends, which lost 5 bases and 3 bases, there was a span of 16 bases. The CDR3 length is 15 residues. CDR3 DNA sequence: TGTGCCAGCAGCGACAGCCAACCGTATAAAGAGACCCAGTACTTC. Its translation is CASSDSQPYKETQYF.

This clonotype occurred once. A much larger clone lies one base from this, so it may be a read error. This chain uses TRBV7-6 with TRBJ2-3; 7 bases agree with TRBD2. Per germline, CDR1 SGHVS and CDR2 FNYEAQ. The CDR3 runs to 16 residues. CDR3 nucleotides: TGTGCCACCAGCCAAAAGCGGGACCGGAGCACAGATACGCAGTATTTT. Protein sequence: CATSQKRDRSTDTQYF.

This rearrangement joins TRBV7-2 to TRBJ2-7; no clear D. The V end was cut by 8 bases, the J end by 5 bases, with 13 bases between. Looked up from germline, CDR1 is SGHTA and CDR2 is FQGNSA. The CDR3 runs 12 residues. For the CDR3, the DNA is TGTGCCAGCGGATTCGGCGAGAACGAGCAGTACTTC. This encodes CASGFGENEQYF.

The chain uses TRBV6-1 and TRBJ1-2; D is ambiguous. Trimming left V 0 bases short and J 4 bases short, with 9 bases between. Germline CDR1 and CDR2: MNHNS and SASEGT. The CDR3 covers 14 residues. DNA for the CDR3: TGTGCCAGCAGTGAAGCCTTTTCCAGCTATGGCTACACCTTC. It is translated as CASSEAFSSYGYTF.

This clonotype was detected only a few times. The chain has TRBV27 and TRBJ2-3, with 9 bases matching TRBD2. V was pared by 4 bases and J by 6 bases, with 11 bases of the junction left unmatched. CDR1 and CDR2 (germline): MNHEY, SMNVEV (reference sequence). This CDR3 has 16 residues. CDR3 sequence (DNA): TGTGCCAGCAGTTCAGATGGGCGGGGGGGGGGCGATACGCAGTATTTT. This codes for CASSSDGRGGGDTQYF.

The chain is built from TRBV28 and TRBJ2-5; the match to TRBD1 covers 7 bases. The CDR3 contains 13 residues. The V segment lost 7 bases and the J segment 3 bases; nucleotides outside the gene matches: 5. Germline loops: CDR1 MDHEN, CDR2 SYDVKM. The CDR3 DNA reads TGTGCCAGCAATCCTACAGGGGAAGAGACCCAGTACTTC. This encodes CASNPTGEETQYF. The variable domain in full, completed from reference TRBV28 and TRBJ2-5, reads DVKVTQSSRYLVKRTGEKVFLECVQDMDHENMFWYRQDPGLGLRLIYFSYDVKMKEKGDIPEGYSVSREKKERFSLILESASTNQTSMYLCASNPTGEETQYFGPGTRLLVL.

V gene TRBV28 combines with J gene TRBJ2-5; D may match TRBD1 or TRBD2 (5 bases each). CDR1 MDHEN and CDR2 SYDVKM come from the germline V gene. The ends were cut back, 7 bases at V and 3 bases at J, with 24 bases in the middle. This CDR3 is 17 amino acids long. This CDR3 is CASTPRGLVGPEETQYF. CDR3 bases: TGTGCCAGCACCCCTCGTGGGCTAGTGGGACCGGAAGAGACCCAGTACTTC.